The clone carrying this TCR beta chain was counted ten times or more. Its specificity is unknown. V was shortened by 3 bases and J by 10 bases, with 15 bases between the two germline ends. The CDR3 has 12 residues. The germline gives CDR1 SQVTM, CDR2 ANQGSEA. The data stem from a study of early T cells in non-severe SARS-CoV-2 infection. Whole-study context: Bulk RNA taken from unsorted whole blood was sequenced, leaving chains unpaired. Study-wide points: Private and CD4 specificities were missed by VDJdb matching, skewed to anti-spike CD8.

Individual cDNA molecules received unique molecular identifiers during library preparation. TCRdb recomputed calls from the 5' RACE reads with MiXCR, one row per CDR3 protein. The sample holds around 77,000 distinct CDR3 sequences, about 9.4% seen once. The chain couples TRBV29-1 to TRBJ1-1; D is unresolved. Sequencing was performed on whole blood, taken at baseline. This TCR came from an adult who was a healthcare worker with PCR-confirmed SARS-CoV-2 infection or an uninfected control (not recorded which). CDR3 coding DNA: TGCAGCGTTGAGCGCGGCGGCCGCTTAGCTTTCTTT. The encoded protein is CSVERGGRLAFF. The whole variable domain, filled in from reference TRBV29-1 and TRBJ1-1, reads SAVISQKPSRDICQRGTSLTIQCQVDSQVTMMFWYRQQPGQSLTLIATANQGSEATYESGFVIDKFPISRPNLTFSTLTVSNMSPEDSSIYLCSVERGGRLAFFGQGTRLTVV.